A selection of T cell receptor beta chains follows, all from one sample in a study of CD8 T cells in Susac syndrome. One entry per CDR3 protein results from TCRdb running MiXCR on the immunoSEQ multiplex PCR reads. Found here are about 180,000 distinct CDR3 sequences, 95% of them singletons; the top ten hold around 0.15%. The sequencing sample was made of CD8+ T cells from PBMCs. The receptors shown here come from a human donor with multiple sclerosis. CDR3s include the opening cysteine and the closing phenylalanine or tryptophan.

TRBV14 CASSLTPGRGLNDLGWHSPLHF
TRBV7-2 CASSGVVVGTATDTQYF
TRBV11-2 CASSSRTVQETQYF
TRBV5-6 CASSFGTGVTGELFF
TRBV9 CASSAAGAGYGYTF
TRBV4-1 CASSQGSLLAGELFF
TRBV27 CASSLISSYEQYF
TRBV27 CASMQPQHF
TRBV29-1 CSVVGGEQFF
TRBV19 CASKFTPLNTEAFF
TRBV7-9 CASSPLYEQYF
TRBV14 CASSQKWGLSETQYF
TRBV11-2 CASSLGDYGYTF
TRBV4-1 CASSQARGEYEQYF
TRBV29-1 CSARSGGEAFF
TRBV9 CASSASGGGLRGTDTQYF
TRBV29-1 CSVASNTGELFF
TRBV12-3/TRBV12-4 CASTATGTAVTDTQYF
TRBV20-1 CSATDRDKDYEQYF
TRBV7-9 CASSFPEGADTQYF
TRBV3-1 CASRPGTSIHEQYF
TRBV21-1 CASSSGREGEKLFF
TRBV5-4 CASSLLPGEEGYTF
TRBV15 CATSTGQSNTDTQYF
TRBV15 CATSGAGDVWVTDTQYF
TRBV5-1 CASSPSTGTTPEKLFF
TRBV20-1 CSASIVGNTEAFF
TRBV6-5 CATRSGGNIQYF
TRBV7-9 CASSFFGGEGYGYTF
TRBV3-1 CASSPGLAGGIVTYEQYF